This entry concerns a single TCR beta chain. Its cognate antigen has yet to be identified. No quality values exist for individual bases; no much larger clone is one base distant. V is trimmed back by 7 bases and J by 4 bases, and the junction contains 7 bases that no gene match accounts for. The CDR1 and CDR2 encoded by the germline V gene are SNHLY and FYNNEI. There are 14 amino acids in the CDR3, from cysteine to phenylalanine inclusive. Here the CDR3 DNA is all that survives: 42 bases in frame from base 1. Receptor amplification or capture employed the immunoSEQ multiplex PCR assay. For the multiplex PCR, a mixture combining 60 forward primers for TCR Vbeta segments and 13 reverse primers for TCR Jbeta segments was used. The CDR3 region of rearranged TCR beta genes was amplified from genomic DNA with a multiplex PCR assay. Amplified TCR beta libraries were sequenced as 87-base-pair reads on the Illumina HiSeq System. On the authors' methods: A later analysis counted approximately 74 million unique TCR beta chains across the 690 or so repertoires, and roughly 10 million of these chains were shared by at least two donors. To remove PCR and sequencing errors, raw reads were error-corrected and collapsed into unique sequences using a nearest-neighbor algorithm that merged closely related sequences. To assign V, D and J gene segments, CDR3 sequences were aligned to IMGT reference sequences. For a sequence to be retained, a match of at least six nucleotides was required to both a V gene segment and a J gene segment. Rearrangements were classified as productive when the CDR3 lacked stop codons and remained in frame with V and J, and all other rearrangements were classified as non-productive. Following IMGT convention, CDR3 was defined as the stretch from the second conserved V-encoded cysteine up to the conserved J-encoded phenylalanine. The earlier analysis of about 570 of the donors excluded any sequence lacking an unambiguous match to a single V gene segment. In an earlier analysis of several hundred of the donors, V segments were called functional above 56.7% productive rearrangements and were called segregating when the between-donor standard deviation exceeded 5%. A statistical classification framework was built for diagnosing cytomegalovirus status from the catalog of TCR beta chain sequences. In a later analysis, V and J genes were assigned by comparing TCR nucleotide sequences against IMGT/GENE-DB human TR gene sequences. In a later analysis, CDR3 sequences and most-parsimonious VDJ recombination scenarios were assigned using the TCRdist pipeline. In a later analysis, each TCR beta chain was defined by its CDR3 amino acid sequence together with its V-gene family, and reads lacking a unique V-gene family were excluded. In a later analysis, some 600 highly shared, low-generation-probability nucleotide sequences were removed to address suspected cross-contamination and a sequencing artifact. For each public chain, a later analysis derived a clonal expansion index from normalized ranks of inferred template counts within each repertoire. In a later analysis, generation probabilities were computed using a VDJ recombination model fitted to out-of-frame rearrangements, and the results were checked against IGoR. In a later analysis, hypergeometric tests were used to score TCR-TCR, TCR-HLA and TCR-CMV co-occurrence, with a repertoire-size bias correction applied to TCR pairs. In a later analysis, false discovery rates were estimated by permuting HLA or CMV assignments 20 times. In a later analysis, co-occurring TCRs were grouped using DBSCAN, and TCRdist sequence similarity was added for clustering within HLA-allele-positive subsets. Co-occurrence clustering excluded repertoires with fewer than 30,000 or more than 120,000 public chains, plus five with anomalous nucleotide sharing. The clones in this table, taken by TCRdb from immuneACCESS, are in-frame only. Not every clone is retained; where verified, under half of the shortfall comes from an unresolved V gene, and the cause of the rest is unknown. D and trimming come from the DNA, and the V and J calls and clone size come from that table. The sample table shows 100,000 to 120,000 clones, and over 75% are seen once. In total, the top ten clones hold around 2.7% of the sample.

The cohort was made up of about 670 healthy bone marrow donors. At the time of sampling, every cohort member was nominally healthy, though immune exposures that went unrecorded were likely present. The donor tested CMV seronegative and was one of the 352 seronegative cohort members. A peripheral blood sample was provided by each donor, and peripheral blood mononuclear cells were used for TCR beta sequencing. Genomic DNA was extracted from the blood cell samples with the Qiagen DNeasy Blood Extraction Kit. The sample originates from a study of cytomegalovirus exposure and HLA in healthy donors (dated by TCRdb to between 2016 and 2019). Study-level background: An earlier analysis of some 600 of the donors reported 250 to 350 Gb of sequence data and roughly 120 million unique TCR beta sequences obtained from 150 million to 200 million T cells. Approximately 310 gigabases of sequencing data and approximately 85 million unique TCR sequences were included in an early release covering 550 to 800 HLA-typed donors. Of the 350 to 450 genotyped donors, over 70% fell in the genetic ancestry cluster associated with self-reported Caucasian donors. The study was designed to test whether signatures of past pathogen exposure could be identified by cataloging public T cell receptors. The study profiled the T cell repertoires of hundreds of subjects by immunosequencing and related them to cytomegalovirus serostatus. Besides the first cohort of around 670 subjects, a separate validation cohort made up of roughly 120 different subjects was used. The study combined high-throughput TCR immunosequencing, statistical association of individual TCRs with disease status, and machine learning to predict cytomegalovirus infection status. A later analysis re-analyzed previously published TCR beta repertoires from hundreds of donors and added high-resolution HLA genotyping to study TCR occurrence patterns. The later analysis used no new phenotypic data to find candidate immune exposures, relying instead on TCR beta sequences and their occurrence across donors. In an earlier analysis of 500 to 650 of the donors, high-throughput TCR beta sequencing was used to judge whether each TCR beta V gene segment behaved as functional or pseudogenic. Donor age, sex, ethnicity and CMV serostatus were compiled alongside the repertoire data. In a later genetic analysis, genome-wide SNP genotypes for about 55% of the roughly 670 donors were used, and that subset was treated as a discovery cohort. All discovery cohort repertoires had been generated using a single sequencing platform. HLA typing included class I and class II loci at four-digit resolution. The number of typed donors differed by locus: 629-630 for A, B, C, DRB1 and DQB1; about 520 for DQA1; 606 for DPA1; and some 470 for DPB1. Five DR-DQ haplotypes were handled as single units for association and clustering, since linkage in the cohort was strong. Among approximately 370 genotyped donors of the cohort, an average of approximately 240,000 unique TCR beta nucleotide sequences was sequenced per donor, of which about 19% were non-productive. The paper's findings and limits, for the study overall: The cohort was sequenced for TCR beta chains only, and without alpha or paired-chain data the features that could be detected were limited. An earlier analysis of 587 of the donors showed that most TCR beta V segments appeared in productive rearrangements either about 87% or about 30% of the time, which broadly matched IMGT annotations. A total of some 180 TCR beta chains were listed by the study as associated with cytomegalovirus. A later genetic analysis reported fewer N-insertions in productive TCRs among donors in an Asian-associated ancestry cluster than the roughly 640-donor mean. Cytomegalovirus status was reported to be diagnosed by the classifier with high specificity and sensitivity in both the original and validation cohorts. Three of the identified cytomegalovirus-associated TCR beta chains were confirmed in vitro to be specific for cytomegalovirus antigens. The sequencing pipeline was judged likely to have produced a cluster of highly shared sequence variants as a technical artifact. According to the authors, the approach could potentially be generalized to other disease states and immunological phenotypes. Sequencing depth was assumed to be roughly uniform across donors in the presence/absence analyses, though that assumption may not hold. Some IMGT-functional V segments, including TRBV6-2 and TRBV6-3, could not be told apart with the 87-base-pair reads, so those segments were excluded. A later analysis found that TCR association rates varied across HLA loci, with DRB1 alleles showing the most associated TCRs and HLA-C alleles the fewest. A further reported finding was that TCR beta sequences accurately predicted the HLA-A and HLA-B alleles for most subjects in the first cohort. Because some donors lacked HLA typing at each locus, the association tests relied only on the typed subset. Because counts were too low, about 18 rarely observed V segments, including chromosome 9 orphons, were excluded from the earlier analysis of some 540 of the donors. A later analysis reported that several top co-occurrence clusters appeared linked to parvovirus B19, influenza, CMV and Epstein-Barr virus. Correlated functional status among segregating V segments might reflect linkage disequilibrium, but an unknown experimental factor could not be ruled out. In a later analysis, HLA-associated TCR beta chains showed more clonal expansion and lower generation probabilities than non-associated chains that were equally common. A later analysis associated roughly 17,000 TCR beta sequences with specific HLA alleles at a false discovery rate of 0.05. Strong co-occurrence of HLA alleles, especially DR and DQ, made assigning TCR associations to individual alleles difficult. Across donors, most TCR sequences were observed very rarely, whereas some public TCRs were present in many individuals. In a later analysis, most CMV-associated TCR beta chains were found to appear HLA-restricted, with HLA associations seemingly driven largely by CMV exposure. In a later genetic analysis, a missense DCLRE1C variant was associated with V-gene and J-gene trimming of TCR beta chains, and the association was replicated in an independent cohort. For the cohort, immune exposure information was limited to CMV serostatus.

The chain is encoded by TRBV2 joined to TRBJ2-7, with 10 middle bases fitting TRBD2. Sample: PBMCs. This clonotype was sampled from a woman under 30 in good health and CMV-seronegative. CDR3 region: CASTSGLAVYEQYF. The nucleotide sequence is given as TGTGCCAGCACTTCCGGACTAGCGGTTTACGAGCAGTACTTC.